A single sample is the source of the 3 T cell receptor beta chains below, sequenced in a study of breast tumors, draining lymph nodes, adjacent tissues. MiXCR, run by TCRdb on the multiplex PCR reads, gives a single entry per CDR3 protein. The sample shows about 130,000 distinct CDR3 sequences, 21% of them seen only once. Samples came from axillary lymph nodes draining the breast cancer. The specimen was axillary lymph node tissue. These receptors were collected from a female donor with breast cancer. Some clones in this sample may be carry-over from other donors' samples.

Many counts were recorded for this clonotype. The rearrangement links TRBV6-1 to TRBJ2-1; the match to TRBD2 covers 9 bases. The length of the CDR3 is 14 residues. Germline values: CDR1 MNHNS, CDR2 SASEGT. Trimming at V came to 2 bases and at J to 9 bases, leaving 5 bases not matched to a gene. The CDR3, as DNA: TGTGCCAGCAGTGAACTAGCGGGGTTCGGTGAGCAGTTCTTC. Protein: CASSELAGFGEQFF.

This clonotype was picked up many times. The chain combines TRBV2 with TRBJ2-5, with 7 bases identical to TRBD2. The V gene's germline CDR1 is SNHLY and CDR2 FYNNEI. Germline trimming cut 6 bases from V and 1 base from J; bases unmatched to any gene: 8. This CDR3 spans 15 amino acids. The CDR3 reads CASSGASGGQETQYF. In DNA, the CDR3 is TGTGCCAGCAGCGGGGCTAGCGGAGGCCAAGAGACCCAGTACTTC.

The gene calls are TRBV19 and TRBJ1-4, with unresolved D. Per the germline V gene, CDR1 is LNHDA and CDR2 is SQIVND (reference sequence). The CDR3 totals 16 residues. Deletions cut 5 bases from V and 2 bases from J, with 15 bases between. The CDR3 nucleotides read TGTGCCAGTAGTCCCCGGACGGGAACTACTAATGAAAAACTGTTTTTT. It translates to CASSPRTGTTNEKLFF.